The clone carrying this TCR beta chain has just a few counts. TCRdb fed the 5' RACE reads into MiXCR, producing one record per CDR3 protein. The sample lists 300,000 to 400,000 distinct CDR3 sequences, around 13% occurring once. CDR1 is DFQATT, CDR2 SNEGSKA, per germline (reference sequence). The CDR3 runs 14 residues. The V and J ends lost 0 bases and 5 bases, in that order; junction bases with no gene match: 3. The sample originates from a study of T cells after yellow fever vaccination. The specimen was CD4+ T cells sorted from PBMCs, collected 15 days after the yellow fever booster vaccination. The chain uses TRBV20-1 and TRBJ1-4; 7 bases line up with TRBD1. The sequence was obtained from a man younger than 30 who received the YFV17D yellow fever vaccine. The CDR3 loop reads CSARDRGQNEKLFF. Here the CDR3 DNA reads TGCAGTGCTAGAGATAGGGGGCAGAATGAAAAACTGTTTTTT.